This TCR beta chain derives from a study of STAT5B mutations in CD4+ large granular lymphocyte leukemia. This CDR3 is built from 13 residues. V was pared by 4 bases and J by 8 bases, with 6 bases of the junction left unmatched. Germline loops: CDR1 SGHVS, CDR2 FQNEAQ. Assay used: immunoSEQ multiplex PCR; TCRdb lists only in-frame clones, some missing. The data contain about 30,000 clones, roughly three quarters of them singletons. This receptor was obtained from a human donor in good health. This chain uses TRBV7-8 with TRBJ1-2; 8 bases align to TRBD1. Sequenced sample: CD4+ T cells from blood buffy coats. CDR3 coding DNA: TGTGCCAGCAGCTCGGGGACAGGAGGCGGCTACACCTTC. It translates to CASSSGTGGGYTF.